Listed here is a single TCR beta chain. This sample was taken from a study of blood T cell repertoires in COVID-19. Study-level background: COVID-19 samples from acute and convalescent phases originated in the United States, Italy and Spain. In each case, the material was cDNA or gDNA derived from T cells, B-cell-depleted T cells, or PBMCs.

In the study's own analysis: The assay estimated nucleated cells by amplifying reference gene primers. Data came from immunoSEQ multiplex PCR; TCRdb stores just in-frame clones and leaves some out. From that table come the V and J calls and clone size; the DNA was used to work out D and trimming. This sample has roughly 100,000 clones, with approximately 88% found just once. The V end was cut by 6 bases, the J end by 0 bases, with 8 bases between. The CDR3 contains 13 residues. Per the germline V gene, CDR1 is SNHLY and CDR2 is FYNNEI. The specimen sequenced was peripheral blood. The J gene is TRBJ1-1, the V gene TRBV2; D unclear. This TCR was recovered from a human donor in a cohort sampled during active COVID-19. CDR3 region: CASSAIVNTEAFF. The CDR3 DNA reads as TGTGCCAGCAGCGCCATAGTGAACACTGAAGCTTTCTTT.